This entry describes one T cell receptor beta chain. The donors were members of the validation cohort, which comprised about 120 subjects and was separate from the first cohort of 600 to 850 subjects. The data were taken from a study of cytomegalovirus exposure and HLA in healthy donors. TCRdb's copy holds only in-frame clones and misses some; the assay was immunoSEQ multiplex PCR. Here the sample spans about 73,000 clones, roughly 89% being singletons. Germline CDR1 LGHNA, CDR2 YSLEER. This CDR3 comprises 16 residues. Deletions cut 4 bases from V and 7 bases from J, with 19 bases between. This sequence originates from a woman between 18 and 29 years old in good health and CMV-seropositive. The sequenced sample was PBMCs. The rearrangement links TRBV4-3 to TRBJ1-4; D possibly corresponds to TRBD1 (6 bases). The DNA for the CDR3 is TGCGCCAGCAGCCGCAGGGGAACAGAAAAGGGTGAAAAACTGTTTTTT. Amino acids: CASSRRGTEKGEKLFF.